This TCR beta chain was sequenced for a study of long-term antiretroviral therapy in people with HIV. The authors ran the immunoSEQ assay, v3.0, at survey level. Some clones are missing from TCRdb's copy, which holds only in-frame ones; the method was immunoSEQ multiplex PCR. The repertoire holds 20,000 to 25,000 clones, with approximately 80% as singletons. The V segment lost 6 bases and the J segment 7 bases; nucleotides outside the gene matches: 9. The CDR3 consists of 14 residues. CDR1 is LNHDA, CDR2 SQIVND, per germline (reference sequence). General study findings and limits: Clones with expansion before ART led the repertoire at all time points. Control repertoires displayed wider CDR3 length ranges than the HIV repertoires.

About this clone itself: Its cognate antigen is unknown.

The chain carries TRBV19 and TRBJ2-1; 7 bases are shared with TRBD2. This receptor was taken from a woman aged 40 to 49 with HIV. The specimen comprised unsorted PBMCs, sampled 1.2 years after starting antiretroviral therapy. CDR3 sequence: CASRATGGRNEQFF. The CDR3 region has the DNA TGTGCCAGTAGGGCAACGGGAGGCCGAAATGAGCAGTTCTTC.